This TCR beta chain stems from a study of blood T cell repertoires in COVID-19. Study in general: Material from acute and convalescent COVID-19 was sourced from the United States, Italy and Spain. In each case, the material was cDNA or gDNA derived from T cells, B-cell-depleted T cells, or PBMCs.

CDR1 is SGHRS, CDR2 YFSETQ, per germline. The ends lost 0 bases at V and 8 bases at J; junction bases unmatched: 7. The CDR3 is made up of 15 amino acids. This clone turned up a few times. This table comes from immunoSEQ multiplex PCR, and its TCRdb copy is limited to in-frame clones, with some not included. This table has about 100,000 clones, around 85% appearing once. The chain recombines TRBV5-1 with TRBJ2-1; 8 positions agree with TRBD2. The specimen was peripheral blood. The receptor comes from a human donor in a cohort sampled during active COVID-19. The CDR3 region has the DNA TGCGCCAGCAGCTTGGAGACTAGCGTTTACTATGAGCAGTTCTTC. Translated, it gives CASSLETSVYYEQFF.